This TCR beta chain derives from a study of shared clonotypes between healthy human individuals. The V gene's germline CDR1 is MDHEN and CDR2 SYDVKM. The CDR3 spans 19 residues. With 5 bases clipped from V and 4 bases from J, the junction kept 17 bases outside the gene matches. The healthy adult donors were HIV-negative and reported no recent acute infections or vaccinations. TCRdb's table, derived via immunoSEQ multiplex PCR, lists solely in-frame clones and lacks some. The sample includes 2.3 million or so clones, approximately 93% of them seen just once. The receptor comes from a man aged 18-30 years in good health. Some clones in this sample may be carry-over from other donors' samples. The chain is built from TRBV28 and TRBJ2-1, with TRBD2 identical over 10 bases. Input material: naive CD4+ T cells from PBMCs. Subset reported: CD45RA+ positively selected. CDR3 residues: CASSPISGLAVPGYNEQFF. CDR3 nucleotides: TGTGCCAGCAGTCCGATCAGCGGACTAGCGGTCCCTGGGTACAATGAGCAGTTCTTC.